This entry is about one TCR beta chain. This sample was taken from a study of blood T cell repertoires in COVID-19. The wider study: Sites across the United States, Italy and Spain contributed samples from acute and convalescent COVID-19. T cells, B-cell-depleted T cells, or PBMCs supplied cDNA or gDNA.

In the original processing: Estimation of nucleated cell counts relied on the amplification of reference gene primers. The data were produced by immunoSEQ multiplex PCR, yet TCRdb's version contains in-frame clones alone and is incomplete. V and J calls and clone size follow that table, whereas D and trimming were derived from the DNA. The sample holds approximately 150,000 clones, about 86% seen once. Recruits, aged 18 to 89 years, lived in 24 US areas. CDR3 length: 16 amino acids. Germline CDR1 SGDLS, CDR2 YYNGEE. The V segment lost 0 bases and the J segment 7 bases; nucleotides outside the gene matches: 8.

This chain uses TRBV9 with TRBJ2-2, with TRBD2 matching over 8 bases. Specimen: PBMCs or T cells enriched from blood (not recorded which). The receptor was derived from a middle-aged man with acute COVID-19. The CDR3 loop reads CASSVVPGGPSGELFF. CDR3 in DNA: TGTGCCAGCAGCGTAGTCCCGGGAGGGCCGAGCGGGGAGCTGTTTTTT.